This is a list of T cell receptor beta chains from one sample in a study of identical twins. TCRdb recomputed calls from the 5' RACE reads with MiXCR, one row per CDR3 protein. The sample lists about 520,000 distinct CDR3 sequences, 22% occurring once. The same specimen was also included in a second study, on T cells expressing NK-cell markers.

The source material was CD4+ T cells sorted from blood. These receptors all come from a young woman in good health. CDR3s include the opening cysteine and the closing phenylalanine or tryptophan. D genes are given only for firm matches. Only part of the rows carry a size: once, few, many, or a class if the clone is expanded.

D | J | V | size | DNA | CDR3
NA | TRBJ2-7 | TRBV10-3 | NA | TGTGCCATCAGTGAGTCGGGGGTCGAGCAGTACTTC | CAISESGVEQYF
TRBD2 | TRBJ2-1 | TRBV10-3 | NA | TGTGCCATCAGTGAGTCGGCTAGCGGGTGGTACAATGAGCAGTTCTTC | CAISESASGWYNEQFF
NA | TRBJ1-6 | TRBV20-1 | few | TGCAGTGCTAGAGATCTGAGGAACTCCTATAATTCACCCCTCCACTTT | CSARDLRNSYNSPLHF
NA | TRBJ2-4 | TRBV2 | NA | TGTGCCAGTCTTTTTGAGCGGAGACTAGCCAAAAACATTCAGTACTTC | CASLFERRLAKNIQYF
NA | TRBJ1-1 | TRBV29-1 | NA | TGCAGCGTTGAAAGGCGGGGGTTGGACACTGAAGCTTTCTTT | CSVERRGLDTEAFF
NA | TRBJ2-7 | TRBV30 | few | TGTGCCTGGAGTGGATCGACAGCATATTGGGACGAGCAGTACTTC | CAWSGSTAYWDEQYF
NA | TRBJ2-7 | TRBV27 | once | TGTGCCAGCACCATCCTTGGTCACGGCGGGTACGAGCAGTACTTC | CASTILGHGGYEQYF
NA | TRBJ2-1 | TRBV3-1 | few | TGTGCCAGCAGCCAAGCGGGGTGGGGGCAGTTCTTC | CASSQAGWGQFF
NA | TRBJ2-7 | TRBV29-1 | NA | TGCAGCGTTGAAGATCAAGGTTTAAAGCAGTACTTC | CSVEDQGLKQYF
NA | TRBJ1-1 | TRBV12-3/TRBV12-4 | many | TGTGCCAGCAGTTTCCCTCCGATGAACACTGAAGCTTTCTTT | CASSFPPMNTEAFF
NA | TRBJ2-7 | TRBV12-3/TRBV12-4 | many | TGTGCCAGCAGGACCCCAGGGTTTCAGCCCTACGAGCAGTACTTC | CASRTPGFQPYEQYF
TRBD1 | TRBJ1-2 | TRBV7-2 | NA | TGTGCCAGCAGCTTAGCCCCCTCACCTAGACAGGGGTATGGCTACACCTTC | CASSLAPSPRQGYGYTF
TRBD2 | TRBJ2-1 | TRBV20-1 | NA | TGCTGTGCTAGGCTAGCGGGGGGGCGATCCCACAATGAGCAGTTCTTC | CCARLAGGRSHNEQFF
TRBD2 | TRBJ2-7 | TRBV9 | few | TGTGCCAGCAGCGTGGGACTAGCGGGACTCCAGTACTTC | CASSVGLAGLQYF
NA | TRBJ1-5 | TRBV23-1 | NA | TGCGCCAGCAGTCACATCCCGTCCTCGACGGGCAATCAGCCCCAGCATTTT | CASSHIPSSTGNQPQHF
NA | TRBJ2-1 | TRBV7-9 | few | TGTGCCAGCAGCTCGACGGGGACAAAGTTCTTC | CASSSTGTKFF
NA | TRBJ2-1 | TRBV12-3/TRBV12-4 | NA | TGTGCCAGCAGTTTAAGGGGGGGAGCCTACGGGACAAATGAGCAGTTCTTC | CASSLRGGAYGTNEQFF
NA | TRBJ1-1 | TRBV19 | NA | TGTGCCAGTACCGAATGGAGGGATGTCTCTGAAGCTTTCTTT | CASTEWRDVSEAFF
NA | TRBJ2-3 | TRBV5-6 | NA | TGTGCCAGCAGCTGGGGCCTAACAGATACGCAGTATTTT | CASSWGLTDTQYF
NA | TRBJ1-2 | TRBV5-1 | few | TGCGCCAGCAGCTTCTCAGGACAGAAATATGGCTACACCTTC | CASSFSGQKYGYTF
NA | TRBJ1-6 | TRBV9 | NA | TGTGCCAGCAGCGCGGGGTGGGGGGGACCCCTCCACTTT | CASSAGWGGPLHF
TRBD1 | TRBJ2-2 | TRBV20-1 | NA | TGCAGTGCTAGAGAGGGGGGGACAGGGACCGGGGAGCTGTTTTTT | CSAREGGTGTGELFF
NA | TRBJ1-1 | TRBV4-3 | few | TGCGCCAGCAGCCAAGCTATGGGGGACACTGAAGCTTTCTTT | CASSQAMGDTEAFF
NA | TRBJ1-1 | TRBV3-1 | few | TGTGCCAGCAGCCAAGTCCAGAACACTGAAGCTTTCTTT | CASSQVQNTEAFF
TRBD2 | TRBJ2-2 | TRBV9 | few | TGTGCCAGCAGCGCCGGACTAGCGGGAGGGCCGGCCGGGGAGCTGTTTTTT | CASSAGLAGGPAGELFF
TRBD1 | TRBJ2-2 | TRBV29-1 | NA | TGCAGCGTCCGTAGGGGGCAAAACACCGGGGAGCTGTTTTTT | CSVRRGQNTGELFF
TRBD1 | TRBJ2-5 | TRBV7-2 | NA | TGTGCCAGCAGCCCGGGACAGGAGGCGACCCAGTACTTC | CASSPGQEATQYF
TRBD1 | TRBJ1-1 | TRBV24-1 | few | TGTGCCACCACTGAGCCCGACAGGGGCGCCCTTGGCACTGAAGCTTTCTTT | CATTEPDRGALGTEAFF
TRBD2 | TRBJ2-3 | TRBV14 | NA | TGTGCCAGCAGCCATCGTCCTAGCGGGAGAACAGATACGCAGTATTTT | CASSHRPSGRTDTQYF
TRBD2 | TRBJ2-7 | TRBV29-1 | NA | TGCAGCGTTCGCGGGAGTGTACCCGAGCAGTACTTC | CSVRGSVPEQYF
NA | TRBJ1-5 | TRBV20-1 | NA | TGCAGTGCTAGAGATCCGGCAGCTACAAATCAGCCCCAGCATTTT | CSARDPAATNQPQHF
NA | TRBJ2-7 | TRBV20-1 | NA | TGCAGTGCTAGTCCGCTGACAGGAATCTACGAGCAGTACTTC | CSASPLTGIYEQYF
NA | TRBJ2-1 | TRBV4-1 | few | TGCGCCAGCAGCTCGGGGGTGAACTACAATGAGCAGTTCTTC | CASSSGVNYNEQFF
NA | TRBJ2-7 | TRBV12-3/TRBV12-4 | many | TGTGCCAGCAGTCCGGGCGCTGGCTCCTACGAGCAGTACTTC | CASSPGAGSYEQYF
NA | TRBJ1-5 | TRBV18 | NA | TGTGCCAGCTCACGACAGAGTAGCAATCAGCCCCAGCATTTT | CASSRQSSNQPQHF
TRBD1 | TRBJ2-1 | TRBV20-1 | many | TGCAGTGCTAGAGATCGGGCGGGACAGGGGCGAAATGAGCAGTTCTTC | CSARDRAGQGRNEQFF
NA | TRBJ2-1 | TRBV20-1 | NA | TGCAGTGCTAGAGACCCCCGGGGGCAGTTCTTC | CSARDPRGQFF
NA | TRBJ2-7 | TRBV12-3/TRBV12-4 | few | TGTGCCAGCAGTTTCCATTACGAGCAGTACTTC | CASSFHYEQYF
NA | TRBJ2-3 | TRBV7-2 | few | TGTGCCAGCAGCTTAGACCCCTACGGGGCGGGCACAGATACGCAGTATTTT | CASSLDPYGAGTDTQYF
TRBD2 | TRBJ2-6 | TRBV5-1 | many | TGCGCCAGCAGCTTTACTAGCGCCCTCTCTGGGGCCAACGTCCTGACTTTC | CASSFTSALSGANVLTF
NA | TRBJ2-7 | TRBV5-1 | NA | TGCGCCAGCAGCTTCAATCAGAGAGCCTACGAGCAGTACTTC | CASSFNQRAYEQYF
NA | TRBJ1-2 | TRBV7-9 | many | TGTGCCAGCAGCCGCGATTATAACTATGGCTACACCTTC | CASSRDYNYGYTF
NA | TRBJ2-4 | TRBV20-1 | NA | TGCAGTGCTAGAGAAGGAGTAGCCAAAAACATTCAGTACTTC | CSAREGVAKNIQYF
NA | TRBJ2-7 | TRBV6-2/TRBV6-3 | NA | TGTGCCAGCAGCCAAACAGCTGACGCGCAGTACTTC | CASSQTADAQYF